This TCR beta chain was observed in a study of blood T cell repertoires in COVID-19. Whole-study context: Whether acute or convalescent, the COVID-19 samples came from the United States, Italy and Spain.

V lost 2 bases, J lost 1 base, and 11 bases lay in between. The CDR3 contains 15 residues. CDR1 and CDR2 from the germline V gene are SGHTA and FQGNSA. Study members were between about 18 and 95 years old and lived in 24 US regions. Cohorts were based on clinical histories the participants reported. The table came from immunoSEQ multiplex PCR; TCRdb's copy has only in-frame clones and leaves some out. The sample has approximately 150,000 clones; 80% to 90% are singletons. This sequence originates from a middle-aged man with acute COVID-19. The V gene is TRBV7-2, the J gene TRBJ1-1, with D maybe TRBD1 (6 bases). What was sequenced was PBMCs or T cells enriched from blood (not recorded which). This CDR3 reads CASSLRGHSNTEAFF. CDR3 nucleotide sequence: TGTGCCAGCAGCTTAAGGGGACATTCGAACACTGAAGCTTTCTTT.